The 5 T cell receptor beta chains in this list originate from one sample, sequenced in a study of T cell changes during pregnancy in multiple sclerosis. Assay used: immunoSEQ multiplex PCR; TCRdb lists only in-frame clones, some missing. The repertoire holds around 59,000 clones, with roughly nine tenths as singletons. Sequencing was performed on CD4+ T cells from peripheral blood mononuclear cells, taken in the first trimester of pregnancy. The receptors shown here come from a female donor with multiple sclerosis, enrolled in a pregnancy study.

The chain combines TRBV29-1 with TRBJ1-2; D may be TRBD1 (5 bases). The V end lost 2 bases, the J end lost 4 bases, and 11 bases lay between the germline ends. The CDR3 is 13 residues long. Germline CDR1 reads SQVTM; CDR2 reads ANQGSEA. The CDR3 region has the DNA TGCAGCGTTGAACGGACAAACGGCTATGGCTACACCTTC. Its translation: CSVERTNGYGYTF.

V usage is TRBV15 and J usage is TRBJ1-1; 9 bases are a match to TRBD1. V dropped 2 bases and J dropped 0; count of bases not matched to a gene: 10. The length of the CDR3 is 18 residues. Germline-derived CDR1 and CDR2 are LNHNV and YYDKDF (reference sequence). The CDR3 DNA sequence: TGTGCCACCAGCAGATTCAAACAGGGGGCGAATTTGAACACTGAAGCTTTCTTT. Translation gives CATSRFKQGANLNTEAFF.

The rearrangement joins TRBV7-9 to TRBJ2-1; 9 bases fit TRBD1. CDR1 and CDR2 (germline): SEHNR, FQNEAQ (reference sequence). The CDR3 is 16 residues long. J was trimmed by 8 bases and V by 1 base; bases with no gene match: 9. Here the CDR3 DNA reads TGTGCCAGCAGCTTAGGTAGGGACAGGGTTTTCGATGAGCAGTTCTTC. It translates to CASSLGRDRVFDEQFF. Full variable domain (rest looked up from reference TRBV7-9 and TRBJ2-1): DTGVSQNPRHKITKRGQNVTFRCDPISEHNRLYWYRQTLGQGPEFLTYFQNEAQLEKSRLLSDRFSAERPKGSFSTLEIQRTEQGDSAMYLCASSLGRDRVFDEQFFGPGTRLTVL.

This clone occurred once. V and J are TRBV18 and TRBJ2-2; 8 bases align to TRBD1. This CDR3 is built from 15 residues. Germline V CDR1 and CDR2: KGHSH, LQKENI. The trim removed 0 bases at V and 7 bases at J, leaving 4 bases unmatched. The CDR3 is CASSPPRQGNGELFF. In DNA, the CDR3 is TGTGCCAGCTCACCACCGAGACAGGGGAACGGGGAGCTGTTTTTT.

With regard to this clone: At one end the junction does not follow the germline gene, possibly because of a read error. The chain employs TRBV7-2 and TRBJ2-4; 7 positions match TRBD1. The CDR3 is 14 residues long. Per germline, CDR1 SGHTA and CDR2 FQGNSA. This CDR3 is CASSLGPSRQGESF. CDR3 nucleotide sequence: TGTGCCAGCAGCTTAGGACCCTCCCGACAGGGAGAAAGCTTC.